This T cell receptor beta chain was recovered during a study of OX40 agonist ivuxolimab in advanced cancers. Of note for this clone: Its matching antigen is unknown.

CDR1 and CDR2 (germline): SGHNT, YYREEE (reference sequence). The germline V and J ends were trimmed by 0 bases and 3 bases, with 9 bases remaining between them. The CDR3 covers 14 residues. Study-wide results and limits: The antigen specificity of the peripheral T cells (those that were expanded) was not determined. In the 0.1-3.0 mg/kg groups, partial responders showed among the lowest expansion.

It was autoimmune disease history or systemic immunosuppression that excluded patients. Blood was sampled at baseline, cycle 4 day 1, and cycle 7 day 1. Assay used: immunoSEQ multiplex PCR; TCRdb lists only in-frame clones, some missing. The table shows tens of thousands of clones, with approximately 88% occurring only once. This receptor was taken from an adult with an advanced solid tumor such as melanoma, head and neck, liver or kidney cancer. This sequence joins TRBV5-4 and TRBJ1-1, with D possibly matching TRBD1 (6 bases). Specimen: CD4+ or CD8+ T cells sorted from blood, collected in a trial of the OX40 agonist ivuxolimab. For the CDR3, the DNA is TGTGCCAGCAGCTTGGGGAGGGGGGACACTGAAGCTTTCTTT. Its translation: CASSLGRGDTEAFF.